The next 20 T cell receptor beta chains were all read from a single sample in a study of cytomegalovirus exposure and HLA in healthy donors. Amplification used 60 Vbeta primers and 13 Jbeta primers. The table came from immunoSEQ multiplex PCR; TCRdb's copy has only in-frame clones and leaves some out. The sample consists of some 150,000 clones, 70% to 80% of them appearing once. Sequencing was carried out using PBMCs. Receptors were obtained from a man younger than 40 in good health and CMV-seropositive.

This chain connects TRBV27 to TRBJ1-4, with D uncertain. Germline V gene data show CDR1 as MNHEY and CDR2 as SMNVEV (reference sequence). The CDR3 is 15 residues long. V dropped 6 bases and J dropped 1 base, with 12 bases sitting between them. The CDR3 region is CASSPGERTNEKLFF. CDR3 sequence (DNA): TGTGCCAGCAGCCCGGGAGAGAGAACTAATGAAAAACTGTTTTTT.

This clone was counted once. This chain connects TRBV10-3 to TRBJ1-1; a weak D match, TRBD1 (5 bases). The CDR3 contains 13 residues. Per the germline V gene, CDR1 is ENHRY and CDR2 is SYGVKD. Deletions cut 10 bases from V and 3 bases from J, with 15 bases between. The CDR3 nucleotides are TGTGCCACCCTAGGGGTTTCTGACACTGAAGCTTTCTTT. Translated, it gives CATLGVSDTEAFF.

This chain connects TRBV10-2 to TRBJ2-7; TRBD1 matches at 9 bases. J lost 5 bases, V lost 10 bases, and 12 bases had no gene match. CDR1 and CDR2 from the germline V gene are WSHSY and SAAADI. CDR3 length equals 14 residues. The CDR3 region has the DNA TGCGCCACCAAACTCCCGGGACAGGGCCACGAGCAGTACTTC. Its protein is CATKLPGQGHEQYF.

This clone was observed a few times. The V gene is TRBV19, the J gene TRBJ2-3; 10 bases match TRBD1. CDR3 length: 15 amino acids. Germline assignment: CDR1 LNHDA and CDR2 SQIVND (reference sequence). Losses at the gene ends were 0 bases for V and 4 bases for J; bases not matched to a gene: 1. CDR3 protein: CASSIEGTGADTQYF. In DNA, the CDR3 is TGTGCCAGTAGTATAGAGGGGACAGGGGCAGATACGCAGTATTTT. Drawing the rest from reference TRBV19 and TRBJ2-3, the complete variable domain is DGGITQSPKYLFRKEGQNVTLSCEQNLNHDAMYWYRQDPGQGLRLIYYSQIVNDFQKGDIAEGYSVSREKKESFPLTVTSAQKNPTAFYLCASSIEGTGADTQYFGPGTRLTVL.

The V and J genes are TRBV11-2 and TRBJ2-7; 9 bases map to TRBD2. The CDR3 is 16 amino acids. Trimming took 5 bases from V and 4 from J; bases not matched to a gene: 12. Germline values: CDR1 SGHAT, CDR2 FQNNGV. The CDR3 region is CASSGLAGVDPYEQYF. In DNA form, the CDR3 reads TGTGCCAGCAGCGGTTTAGCGGGAGTTGACCCGTACGAGCAGTACTTC.

The genes are TRBV19 and TRBJ2-1, with 7 bases aligning to TRBD1. V gave up 7 bases and J gave up 3 bases; unmatched junction bases: 9. CDR3 size: 15 residues. The germline V gene has CDR1 LNHDA and CDR2 SQIVND (reference sequence). The CDR3 loop reads CASKKDRVNYNEQFF. The CDR3 nucleotides are TGTGCCAGTAAGAAAGACAGGGTTAACTACAATGAGCAGTTCTTC.

A few counts support this clone. This chain uses TRBV4-2 with TRBJ2-1; TRBD2 aligns across 7 bases. The CDR3 extends over 17 amino acids. With 0 bases clipped from V and 10 bases from J, the junction kept 15 bases outside the gene matches. CDR1 and CDR2 from the germline V gene are LGHNA and YNFKEQ. CDR3 region: CASSQEGGTDSNSEQFF. In nucleotides, the CDR3 is TGTGCCAGCAGCCAAGAGGGAGGGACTGATTCGAACTCCGAGCAGTTCTTC.

This chain links TRBV7-7 with TRBJ2-1; 7 nucleotides match TRBD2. The CDR3 covers 18 residues. Germline assignment: CDR1 SSHAT and CDR2 FNYEAQ (reference sequence). Trimming at V came to 0 bases and at J to 0 bases, leaving 8 bases not matched to a gene. The CDR3 DNA reads TGTGCCAGCAGCTTAGCCGCCCCGGGGGGAAGCTCCTACAATGAGCAGTTCTTC. Translating gives CASSLAAPGGSSYNEQFF.

The chain combines TRBV6-6 with TRBJ2-1; 9 nucleotides line up with TRBD2. Per the germline V gene, CDR1 is MNHNY and CDR2 is SVGAGI (reference sequence). Unmatched junction bases numbered 7, after V lost 6 bases and J lost 1 base. The CDR3 extends over 16 amino acids. CDR3 amino acids: CASSLAGQKSYNEQFF. CDR3 DNA: TGTGCCAGCAGCCTAGCGGGACAAAAATCCTACAATGAGCAGTTCTTC.

The genes are TRBV14 and TRBJ1-2; 12 nucleotides match TRBD1. CDR1 and CDR2 from the germline V gene are SGHDN and FVKESK. The CDR3 length is 16 residues. V shed 4 bases, J shed 8 bases, and the junction held 11 bases outside the gene matches. The CDR3 sequence is CASSLRPGQGAEGYTF. CDR3 DNA: TGTGCCAGCAGCCTAAGACCGGGACAGGGGGCAGAGGGCTACACCTTC.

The chain employs TRBV23-1 and TRBJ2-2, with 8 nucleotides matching TRBD1. TRBV23-1 is recorded as an ORF, its role being uncertain. Germline trimming cut 4 bases from V and 1 base from J; bases unmatched to any gene: 5. The CDR3 consists of 16 residues. The CDR3 protein is CASSLKQGGNTGELFF. CDR3 DNA sequence: TGCGCCAGCAGTCTTAAACAGGGGGGGAACACCGGGGAGCTGTTTTTT.

The V and J genes are TRBV7-9 and TRBJ2-3; D remains unclear. Germline assignment: CDR1 SEHNR and CDR2 FQNEAQ (reference sequence). The ends were cut back, 4 bases at V and 4 bases at J, with 12 bases in the middle. The CDR3 contains 14 residues. CDR3 loop: CASSSNGDSDTQYF. The CDR3 DNA sequence: TGTGCCAGCAGCTCCAACGGCGACTCAGATACGCAGTATTTT.

The chain employs TRBV30 and TRBJ1-6, with 8 bases lining up with TRBD1. Germline V lookup: CDR1 GTSNPN, CDR2 SVGIG (reference sequence). The CDR3 covers 15 residues. Unmatched junction bases numbered 2, after V lost 0 bases and J lost 4 bases. Here the CDR3 DNA reads TGTGCCTGGAGTGTACAGGGGGGATATAATTCACCCCTCCACTTT. It specifies CAWSVQGGYNSPLHF.

V and J are TRBV30 and TRBJ1-5, with 11 bases lining up with TRBD1. The CDR3 runs to 15 residues. Trimming took 2 bases from V and 4 from J; bases not matched to a gene: 4. Germline V gives CDR1 GTSNPN, CDR2 SVGIG (reference sequence). This CDR3 is CAWSRTGGVNQPQHF. The DNA of the CDR3 is TGTGCCTGGAGTCGGACAGGGGGCGTTAATCAGCCCCAGCATTTT. The full variable domain, completed using reference TRBV30 and TRBJ1-5, is SQTIHQWPATLVQPVGSPLSLECTVEGTSNPNLYWYRQAAGRGLQLLFYSVGIGQISSEVPQNLSASRPQDRQFILSSKKLLLSDSGFYLCAWSRTGGVNQPQHFGDGTRLSIL.

This clone appeared a few times. This rearrangement joins TRBV10-1 to TRBJ2-7; possibly TRBD1 for D (8 bases). V was cut by 3 bases and J by 6 bases, with 12 bases left in between. CDR3 length equals 13 residues. Germline lookup yields CDR1 WNHNN and CDR2 SYGVQD (reference sequence). The CDR3 DNA is TGCGCCAGCAGTGAATACAGGGGGGGCGAGCAGTACTTC. The encoded protein is CASSEYRGGEQYF.

The rearrangement uses TRBV19 and TRBJ2-5; 12 bases line up with TRBD1. This CDR3 contains 13 residues. CDR1 is LNHDA and CDR2 is SQIVND in the germline V gene (reference sequence). DNA for the CDR3: TGTCCCCCCGGGACAGGGGGCCTGGAGACCCAGTACTTC. Translating gives CPPGTGGLETQYF.

This clone has just one count. The V and J genes are TRBV7-3 and TRBJ2-2, with D tentatively TRBD2 (6 bases). Germline V gene sequence: CDR1 SGHTA, CDR2 FQGTGA. V lost 0 bases, J lost 2 bases, and 10 bases lay in between. The CDR3 is made up of 16 amino acids. CDR3 bases: TGTGCCAGCAGCTTAACTAGCGGATTTAACACCGGGGAGCTGTTTTTT. Encoded protein: CASSLTSGFNTGELFF.

This clone was found a few times. The chain links TRBV28 to TRBJ2-2, with D unclear. The CDR3 covers 13 residues. From germline, CDR1 is MDHEN and CDR2 SYDVKM. The V end was cut by 5 bases, the J end by 0 bases, with 4 bases between. The DNA of the CDR3 is TGTGCCAGCAGTCCCACGAACACCGGGGAGCTGTTTTTT. It is translated as CASSPTNTGELFF.

This chain links TRBV28 with TRBJ1-5; D is undetermined. Trimming stripped 5 bases from V and 3 bases from J, with 14 bases between. Germline CDR1 and CDR2: MDHEN and SYDVKM. The CDR3 sequence is 15 residues long. The chain's CDR3 is CASSPPRGDNQPQHF. DNA for the CDR3: TGTGCCAGCAGTCCACCCCGCGGGGACAATCAGCCCCAGCATTTT. The full variable domain, completed using reference TRBV28 and TRBJ1-5, is DVKVTQSSRYLVKRTGEKVFLECVQDMDHENMFWYRQDPGLGLRLIYFSYDVKMKEKGDIPEGYSVSREKKERFSLILESASTNQTSMYLCASSPPRGDNQPQHFGDGTRLSIL.

The DNA of the CDR3 is TGTGCCAGCTCACCACCCCTCACTGAAGCTTTCTTT. This codes for CASSPPLTEAFF. The chain has TRBV18 and TRBJ1-1; D is unclear. Germline V gives CDR1 KGHSH, CDR2 LQKENI. V was shortened by 0 bases and J by 4 bases, with 3 bases between the two germline ends. CDR3 length: 12 residues.